What follows describes a single T cell receptor beta chain. No cognate antigen has been identified for it. The input lacks base qualities; no much larger clone sits a single base away. Trimming leaves V shorter by 5 bases and J shorter by 5 bases, with the junction holding 6 bases beyond the gene matches. The CDR3 runs 15 residues from the cysteine to the phenylalanine. The CDR3 DNA has 45 bases and is translated from base 1. CDR1 and CDR2 were assigned from the germline V gene as MDHEN and SYDVKM. This entry is derived from a study of cytomegalovirus exposure and HLA in healthy donors (dated by TCRdb to the late 2010s). About the investigation overall: According to a later analysis, the approximately 120 validation repertoires were produced on the same platform as the approximately 620 repertoires of the first cohort. The study aimed to test whether signatures of past pathogen exposure could be identified by cataloging public T cell receptors. To predict cytomegalovirus infection status, the study combined high-throughput TCR immunosequencing, statistical association of individual TCRs with disease status, and machine learning. In addition to the first cohort of 666 subjects, a separate validation cohort of approximately 130 different subjects was used.

The library was built by means of the immunoSEQ multiplex PCR assay. Regarding the original processing steps: A statistical classification framework was built to diagnose cytomegalovirus status from the catalog of TCR beta chain sequences. The clones in this table, taken by TCRdb from immuneACCESS, are in-frame only. Not every clone is retained; where verified, under half of the shortfall comes from an unresolved V gene, and the cause of the rest is unknown. The V and J calls and clone size were taken over from that table, and D and trimming were inferred from the DNA. The sample has around 140,000 clones on record, about 88% of them singletons. Roughly 9% of the sample is held by the ten biggest clonotypes. Separate from the approximately 700-subject first cohort, the validation cohort of 120 subjects was the group to which the donors belonged. Paper-wide results and their limitations: In a later analysis, TCRs clustered in the first cohort were found to also tend to co-occur in the 120 or so validation repertoires, with over 90% of cluster scores above 0. Most TCR sequences were seen in very few donors, while some public TCRs were found in many individuals. In the study, approximately 160 TCR beta chains were listed as associated with cytomegalovirus. A later analysis lacked HLA typing for the validation cohort, so it scored co-occurrence in that cohort across all 110 or so repertoires. It was suggested by the authors that the approach could potentially be generalized to other disease states and immunological phenotypes. In vitro tests confirmed that a few of the cytomegalovirus-associated TCR beta chains recognize cytomegalovirus antigens. The classifier was reported to diagnose cytomegalovirus status with high specificity and sensitivity in both the original cohort and the validation cohort.

Sequenced material: PBMCs. The chain is made from TRBV28 and TRBJ2-1, with 10 central nucleotides matching TRBD1. The TCR sequence derives from a young man in good health and CMV-seropositive. The bases are TGTGCCAGCAGTATCCGGGACAGGGGAAACAATGAGCAGTTCTTC. This codes for CASSIRDRGNNEQFF. With the rest looked up from the reference TRBV28 and TRBJ2-1 genes rather than sequenced, the full variable domain is DVKVTQSSRYLVKRTGEKVFLECVQDMDHENMFWYRQDPGLGLRLIYFSYDVKMKEKGDIPEGYSVSREKKERFSLILESASTNQTSMYLCASSIRDRGNNEQFFGPGTRLTVL.